One sample yielded the 4 T cell receptor beta chains listed below, sequenced in a study of T-cell memory formation after mild COVID-19. MiXCR, applied by TCRdb to the 5' RACE reads, yields one record per CDR3 protein. Of under 90,000 distinct CDR3 sequences in the sample, about 15% were seen once. Sequenced material: PBMCs or a T cell subset sorted from them (not recorded which). The receptors come from an adult woman who had mild COVID-19 (a few samples of this study predate the infection). Cell type and time point are not known.

This rearrangement joins TRBV19 to TRBJ2-7; 8 bases align to TRBD1. Trimming took 2 bases from V and 5 from J; bases not matched to a gene: 14. This CDR3 contains 17 residues. Germline assignment: CDR1 LNHDA and CDR2 SQIVND (reference sequence). CDR3 sequence reads: CASSITPFPGTGNEQYF. Here the CDR3 DNA reads TGTGCCAGTAGTATAACCCCCTTCCCCGGGACAGGAAACGAGCAGTACTTC.

This chain connects TRBV11-2 to TRBJ1-1, with 9 bases that match TRBD1. V lost 4 bases to trimming and J lost 3 bases; unmatched junction nucleotides: 6. The CDR3 extends over 15 amino acids. The V gene's germline CDR1 is SGHAT and CDR2 FQNNGV. The CDR3 sequence: CASSSPDRGDTEAFF. As DNA, the CDR3 is TGTGCCAGCAGCTCCCCAGACAGGGGGGACACTGAAGCTTTCTTT.

This clonotype was picked up a small number of times. The chain is built from TRBV4-1 and TRBJ2-7; no clear D gene. Trimming left V 1 base short and J 2 bases short, with 15 bases between. This CDR3 region has 16 residues. Germline CDR1 is MGHRA and CDR2 is YSYEKL. The CDR3 region has the DNA TGCGCCAGCAGCCAAGCACCGGGCTACCCAGCCTACGAGCAGTACTTC. Protein product: CASSQAPGYPAYEQYF.

The chain recombines TRBV12-3 or TRBV12-4 with TRBJ1-1; 9 nucleotides agree with TRBD1. The trim removed 6 bases at V and 5 bases at J, leaving 7 bases unmatched. The CDR3 is 14 residues long. The DNA for the CDR3 is TGTGCCAGCAGCCTCGGACAGGGGACGACTGAAGCTTTCTTT. Protein product: CASSLGQGTTEAFF.